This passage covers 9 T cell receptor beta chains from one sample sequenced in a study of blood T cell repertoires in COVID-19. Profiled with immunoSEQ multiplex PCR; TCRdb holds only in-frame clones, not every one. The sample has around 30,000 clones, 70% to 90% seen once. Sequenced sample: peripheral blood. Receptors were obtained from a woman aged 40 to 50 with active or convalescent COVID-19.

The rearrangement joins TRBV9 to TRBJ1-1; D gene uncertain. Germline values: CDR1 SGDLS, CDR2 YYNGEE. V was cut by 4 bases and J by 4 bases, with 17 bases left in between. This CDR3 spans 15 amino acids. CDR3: CASSSFGQPSTEAFF. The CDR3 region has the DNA TGTGCCAGCAGCTCCTTTGGGCAGCCGTCCACTGAAGCTTTCTTT.

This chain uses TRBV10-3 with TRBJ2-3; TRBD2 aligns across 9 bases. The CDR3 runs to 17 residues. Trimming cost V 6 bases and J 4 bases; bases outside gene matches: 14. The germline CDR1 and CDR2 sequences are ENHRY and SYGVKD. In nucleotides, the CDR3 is TGTGCCATCAGACATAGGATTAGCGGGAGAGGGCCAGATACGCAGTATTTT. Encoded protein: CAIRHRISGRGPDTQYF.

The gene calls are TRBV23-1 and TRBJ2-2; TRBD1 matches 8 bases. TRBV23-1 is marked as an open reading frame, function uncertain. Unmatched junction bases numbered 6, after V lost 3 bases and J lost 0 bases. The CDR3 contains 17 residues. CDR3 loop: CASSQGTGYTNTGELFF. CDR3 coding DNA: TGCGCCAGCAGTCAGGGGACAGGATATACGAACACCGGGGAGCTGTTTTTT.

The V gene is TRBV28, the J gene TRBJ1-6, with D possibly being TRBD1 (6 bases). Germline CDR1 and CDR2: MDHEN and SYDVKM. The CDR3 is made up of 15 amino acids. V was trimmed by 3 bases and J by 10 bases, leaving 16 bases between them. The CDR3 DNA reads TGTGCCAGCAGTTTGTCCGCAGGGGAATACTCACCCCTCCACTTT. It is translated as CASSLSAGEYSPLHF.

This chain's CDR3 is CASSPGLGDTQYF. The CDR3, as DNA: TGCGCCAGCAGCCCGGGACTAGGGGATACGCAGTATTTT. The chain uses TRBV4-3 and TRBJ2-3, with 8 bases lining up with TRBD2. The CDR3 consists of 13 residues. The germline V gene has CDR1 LGHNA and CDR2 YSLEER. V lost 4 bases and J lost 6; bases outside the gene matches: 3.

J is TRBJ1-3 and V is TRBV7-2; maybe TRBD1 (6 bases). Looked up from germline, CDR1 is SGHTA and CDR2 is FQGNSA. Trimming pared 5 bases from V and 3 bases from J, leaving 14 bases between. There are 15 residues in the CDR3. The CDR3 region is CASSPAGADGNTIYF. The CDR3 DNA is TGTGCCAGCAGCCCCGCAGGGGCCGATGGAAACACCATATATTTT.

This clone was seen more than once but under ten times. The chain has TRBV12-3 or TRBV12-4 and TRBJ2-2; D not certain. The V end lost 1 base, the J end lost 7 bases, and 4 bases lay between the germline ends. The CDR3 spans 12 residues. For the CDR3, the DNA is TGTGCCAGCAGTTTAGTCGTCGGGGAGCTGTTTTTT. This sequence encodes CASSLVVGELFF.

As DNA, the CDR3 is TGTGCCAGCCCCAGGGTCAACGAGCAGTACTTC. Residues: CASPRVNEQYF. The chain carries TRBV11-2 and TRBJ2-7; D may be TRBD1 (5 bases). This CDR3 spans 11 amino acids. V shed 8 bases and J shed 5 bases, with 10 bases lying between them. Germline loops: CDR1 SGHAT, CDR2 FQNNGV.

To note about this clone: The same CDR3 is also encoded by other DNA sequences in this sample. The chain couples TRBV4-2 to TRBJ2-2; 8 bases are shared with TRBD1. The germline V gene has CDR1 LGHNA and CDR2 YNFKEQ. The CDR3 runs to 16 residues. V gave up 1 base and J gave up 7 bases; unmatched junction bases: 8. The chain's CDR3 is CASSQARDRLGGELFF. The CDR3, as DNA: TGTGCCAGCAGCCAAGCCAGGGACAGGTTAGGCGGGGAGCTGTTTTTT.